Below, 20 T cell receptor beta chains from the same sample are listed, as sequenced in a study of T-cell reconstitution after alpha-beta-depleted transplantation in children. Preparation of the TCRbeta library was carried out with unique molecular identifiers. MiXCR, run by TCRdb on the PCR reads, gives a single entry per CDR3 protein. The sample carries almost 600,000 distinct CDR3 sequences, more than 20% recorded once. The sample in question was PBMCs, obtained before TCRalphabeta/CD19-depleted stem cell transplant. The receptors here all came from a boy in the first two years of life with Wiskott-Aldrich syndrome, due to receive a stem cell transplant.

This chain connects TRBV7-9 to TRBJ1-1; the match to TRBD1 covers 8 bases. Trimming at V came to 5 bases and at J to 4 bases, leaving 6 bases not matched to a gene. This CDR3 is 14 amino acids long. Per the germline V gene, CDR1 is SEHNR and CDR2 is FQNEAQ (reference sequence). The CDR3 sequence is CASSRETGVTEAFF. The CDR3 DNA sequence: TGTGCCAGCAGCCGGGAGACAGGGGTCACTGAAGCTTTCTTT.

The chain couples TRBV10-1 to TRBJ1-1; TRBD1 matches 9 bases. Germline V gives CDR1 WNHNN, CDR2 SYGVQD (reference sequence). Trimming at V came to 8 bases and at J to 8 bases, leaving 6 bases not matched to a gene. The length of the CDR3 is 12 residues. This CDR3 is CASGGQGKEAFF. In nucleotides, the CDR3 is TGCGCCAGCGGTGGACAGGGGAAAGAAGCTTTCTTT.

This rearrangement joins TRBV18 to TRBJ1-5, with TRBD1 matching 7 bases. The V segment lost 1 base and the J segment 5 bases; nucleotides outside the gene matches: 8. The length of the CDR3 is 16 residues. Per the germline V gene, CDR1 is KGHSH and CDR2 is LQKENI. Written as DNA, the CDR3 is TGTGCCAGCTCACCACAGGGGGCAGGGCCCTATCAGCCCCAGCATTTT. It codes for CASSPQGAGPYQPQHF.

The chain recombines TRBV5-1 with TRBJ2-7; 7 bases fit TRBD2. Germline V lookup: CDR1 SGHRS, CDR2 YFSETQ. The trim removed 3 bases at V and 0 bases at J, leaving 12 bases unmatched. The CDR3 has 17 amino acids. CDR3 coding DNA: TGCGCCAGCAGCTCGGGACTACTCCCCGCCTCCTCCTACGAGCAGTACTTC. Amino acids: CASSSGLLPASSYEQYF.

This clonotype was counted ten times or more. The chain couples TRBV11-2 to TRBJ2-7; 9 bases fit TRBD1. V lost 8 bases to trimming and J lost 6 bases; unmatched junction nucleotides: 11. Germline-derived CDR1 and CDR2 are SGHAT and FQNNGV. The CDR3 spans 14 residues. The CDR3 DNA is TGTGCCAGCGGAATATTAGGGACAGGGCGCGAGCAGTACTTC. Its protein is CASGILGTGREQYF.

V is TRBV20-1 and J is TRBJ1-6; no firm D call. CDR3 length: 14 amino acids. Germline lookup yields CDR1 DFQATT and CDR2 SNEGSKA (reference sequence). The V gene lost 2 bases and the J gene lost 4 bases, with 9 bases spanning the gap. The CDR3 nucleotides are TGCAGTGCTAGACCGCAATCGTATAATTCACCCCTCCACTTT. Translating gives CSARPQSYNSPLHF.

This clonotype was found a few times. V is TRBV5-1 and J is TRBJ2-1; 13 nucleotides align to TRBD2. Germline V CDR1 and CDR2: SGHRS, YFSETQ. Trimming removed 3 bases from V and 7 bases from J; junction bases left unmatched: 7. The CDR3 is 16 residues long. As DNA, the CDR3 is TGCGCCAGCAGCTGGACGGGACTAGCGGGGCGGAATGAGCAGTTCTTC. Encoded protein: CASSWTGLAGRNEQFF. Based on the CDR3 plus reference TRBV5-1 and TRBJ2-1, the full variable domain is KAGVTQTPRYLIKTRGQQVTLSCSPISGHRSVSWYQQTPGQGLQFLFEYFSETQRNKGNFPGRFSGRQFSNSRSEMNVSTLELGDSALYLCASSWTGLAGRNEQFFGPGTRLTVL.

This clonotype was recorded a few times. The V call is TRBV20-1, the J call TRBJ2-3, with TRBD2 matching 8 bases. The CDR3 has 13 amino acids. The germline V gene encodes CDR1 DFQATT and CDR2 SNEGSKA (reference sequence). The V segment lost 6 bases and the J segment 2 bases; nucleotides outside the gene matches: 4. The CDR3 sequence: CSAVLAVTDTQYF. The CDR3 DNA sequence: TGCAGTGCCGTACTAGCGGTCACAGATACGCAGTATTTT.

The rearrangement links TRBV5-1 to TRBJ2-5, with 10 bases that match TRBD2. CDR1 is SGHRS, CDR2 YFSETQ, per germline. This CDR3 region has 13 residues. Trimming removed 5 bases from V and 5 bases from J; junction bases left unmatched: 3. This CDR3 reads CASRRTSGETQYF. In nucleotides, the CDR3 is TGCGCCAGCAGGAGGACTAGCGGCGAGACCCAGTACTTC. Looking up the rest from reference TRBV5-1 and TRBJ2-5 gives the full variable domain: KAGVTQTPRYLIKTRGQQVTLSCSPISGHRSVSWYQQTPGQGLQFLFEYFSETQRNKGNFPGRFSGRQFSNSRSEMNVSTLELGDSALYLCASRRTSGETQYFGPGTRLLVL.

V and J are TRBV29-1 and TRBJ2-7; 12 nucleotides line up with TRBD2. Germline V gene data show CDR1 as SQVTM and CDR2 as ANQGSEA. V dropped 4 bases and J dropped 6; count of bases not matched to a gene: 7. The CDR3 sequence is 14 residues long. This chain's CDR3 is CSVALKLAGGEQYF. CDR3 coding DNA: TGCAGCGTTGCACTAAAACTAGCGGGAGGCGAGCAGTACTTC.

The rearrangement links TRBV12-3 or TRBV12-4 to TRBJ2-3; no firm D call. This CDR3 is built from 17 residues. V was cut by 3 bases and J by 0 bases, with 16 bases left in between. The CDR3 loop is CASSFFPRRSSTDTQYF. The CDR3 bases are TGTGCCAGCAGTTTTTTCCCCCGGCGGTCTAGCACAGATACGCAGTATTTT.

There are a few counts of this clonotype. The chain recombines TRBV10-3 with TRBJ2-1; D may be TRBD1 or TRBD2 (6 bases each). Per the germline V gene, CDR1 is ENHRY and CDR2 is SYGVKD. The CDR3 runs to 13 residues. V gave up 10 bases and J gave up 4 bases, with 14 bases separating them. Here the CDR3 reads CATSRGEYNEQFF. The CDR3 DNA follows: TGTGCCACCTCTAGGGGGGAGTACAATGAGCAGTTCTTC.

V usage is TRBV28 and J usage is TRBJ2-1; 9 positions match TRBD1. This CDR3 region has 15 residues. CDR1 and CDR2 (germline): MDHEN, SYDVKM. V lost 7 bases and J lost 13; bases outside the gene matches: 17. The DNA for the CDR3 is TGTGCCAGCATCAACAGGGGGCTGAACTCCCTATTCCAGTTCTTC. Residues: CASINRGLNSLFQFF.

J is TRBJ1-3 and V is TRBV5-1; D uncertain. In germline, CDR1 is SGHRS, CDR2 YFSETQ. The CDR3 has 16 residues. Trimming stripped 4 bases from V and 0 bases from J, with 14 bases between. The CDR3 is CASSVEGLLSGNTIYF. The CDR3, as DNA: TGCGCCAGCAGCGTCGAAGGACTCCTCTCTGGAAACACCATATATTTT.

The V gene is TRBV27, the J gene TRBJ2-5; D not resolved. The V end lost 0 bases, the J end lost 4 bases, and 6 bases lay between the germline ends. The germline V gene encodes CDR1 MNHEY and CDR2 SMNVEV (reference sequence). CDR3 length equals 13 residues. The CDR3 protein is CASSLSRRETQYF. The CDR3 nucleotides read TGTGCCAGCAGTTTATCACGGCGAGAGACCCAGTACTTC.

The V and J genes are TRBV5-1 and TRBJ2-1; D may be TRBD1 (5 bases). V lost 0 bases to trimming and J lost 5 bases, with 12 bases between them. The CDR3 loop spans 15 amino acids. CDR1 and CDR2 (germline): SGHRS, YFSETQ. CDR3 in amino acids: CASSLVQGINNEQFF. The CDR3 DNA reads as TGCGCCAGCAGCTTGGTTCAGGGCATTAACAATGAGCAGTTCTTC.

DNA for the CDR3: TGTGCCAGCAGTCCAGGACCCCCAGGCAGCATTCAGTACTTC. This translates into CASSPGPPGSIQYF. The genes are TRBV12-3 or TRBV12-4 and TRBJ2-4, with D unclear. The CDR3 loop spans 14 amino acids. V was shortened by 5 bases and J by 9 bases, with 17 bases between the two germline ends.

This clonotype was found a few times. This chain uses TRBV5-6 with TRBJ1-2; D may be TRBD1 (6 bases). This CDR3 has 16 amino acids. Germline loops: CDR1 SGHDT, CDR2 YYEEEE. V lost 0 bases, J lost 4 bases, and 16 bases lay in between. CDR3 protein: CASSLANRARGYGYTF. CDR3 bases: TGTGCCAGCAGCTTGGCTAACAGGGCGAGGGGCTATGGCTACACCTTC.

The rearrangement links TRBV28 to TRBJ1-4, with D possibly TRBD1 on 5 matching bases. CDR1 is MDHEN, CDR2 SYDVKM, per germline. V dropped 4 bases and J dropped 4 bases, with 16 bases sitting between them. The CDR3 has 16 amino acids. CDR3 in DNA: TGTGCCAGCAGTTGTACATCAGGGAGGCGTAATGAAAAACTGTTTTTT. Its translation is CASSCTSGRRNEKLFF.

The rearrangement joins TRBV9 to TRBJ2-1; 11 bases match TRBD2. Germline V lookup: CDR1 SGDLS, CDR2 YYNGEE. The V gene end was trimmed by 1 base and the J gene end by 7 bases; junction bases not matched to a gene: 4. The CDR3 has 15 residues. CDR3 sequence: CASSVTSGSINEQFF. CDR3 sequence (DNA): TGTGCCAGCAGCGTAACTAGCGGGAGTATTAATGAGCAGTTCTTC.